This TCR beta chain was retrieved from a study of human T cells and chemical hapten exposure. The library gave individual cDNA molecules unique molecular identifiers. TCRdb ran MiXCR on the reads and lists one entry per CDR3 protein. The sample contains approximately 3,000 distinct CDR3 sequences, 45% to 50% of which appear only once. Stated treatment: therapeutic diphenylcyclopropenone sensitization with weekly scalp DPC. Someone pulled total RNA out of unfractionated whole blood. This clonotype was obtained from an adult with alopecia areata. Some clones in this sample may be carry-over from other donors' samples. This table probably holds off-target reads from a library built for another chain. The source was whole blood, collected before DPC sensitization or 2, 6, or about 24 weeks after (not recorded which).

As DNA, the CDR3 is TGTGCCAGCAGCCATGGACTAGCGGGGGCTAGCACAGATACGCAGTATTTT. This translates into CASSHGLAGASTDTQYF. The genes are TRBV11-2 and TRBJ2-3; 13 bases agree with TRBD2. The germline V gene has CDR1 SGHAT and CDR2 FQNNGV. With 5 bases clipped from V and 0 bases from J, the junction kept 5 bases outside the gene matches. The CDR3 length is 17 residues.